This T cell receptor (beta chain) was profiled in a study of blood T cells in healthy people across ages. Combining a sample-barcoded 5' primer with a J-beta primer mix, a second PCR ran for roughly 6 to 12 cycles. TCRdb recomputed calls from the 5' RACE reads with MiXCR, one row per CDR3 protein. The data show hundreds of thousands of distinct CDR3 sequences, 53% seen once. Germline lookup yields CDR1 MGHRA and CDR2 YSYEKL. The CDR3 is 12 amino acids. V lost 6 bases and J lost 11, with 16 bases in between. In its sample, this clonotype was seen a few times. The specimen sequenced was blood. This TCR was sampled from a man aged 80 or over in good health. The V call is TRBV4-1, the J call TRBJ2-5; no definite D call. The CDR3 DNA reads TGCGCCAGCAGTCCGGACCTAAATGAGCAGTACTTC. It translates to CASSPDLNEQYF.